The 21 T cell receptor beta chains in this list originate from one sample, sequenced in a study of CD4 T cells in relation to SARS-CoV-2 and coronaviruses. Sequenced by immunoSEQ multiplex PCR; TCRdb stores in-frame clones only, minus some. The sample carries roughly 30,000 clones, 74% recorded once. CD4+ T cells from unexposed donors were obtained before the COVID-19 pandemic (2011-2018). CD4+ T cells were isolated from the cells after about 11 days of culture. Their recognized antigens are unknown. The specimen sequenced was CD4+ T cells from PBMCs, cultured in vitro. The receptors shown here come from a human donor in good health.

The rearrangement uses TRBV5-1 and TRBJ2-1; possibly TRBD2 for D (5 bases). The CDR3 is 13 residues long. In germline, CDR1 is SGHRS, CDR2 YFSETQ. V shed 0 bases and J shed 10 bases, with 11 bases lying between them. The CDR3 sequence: CASSLARSGEQFF. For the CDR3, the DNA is TGCGCCAGCAGCTTGGCCCGCTCGGGAGAGCAGTTCTTC. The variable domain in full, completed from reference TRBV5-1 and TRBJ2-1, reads KAGVTQTPRYLIKTRGQQVTLSCSPISGHRSVSWYQQTPGQGLQFLFEYFSETQRNKGNFPGRFSGRQFSNSRSEMNVSTLELGDSALYLCASSLARSGEQFFGPGTRLTVL.

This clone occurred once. The CDR3 protein is CASSQSGAATYSYGYTF. As DNA, the CDR3 is TGCGCCAGCAGTCAATCAGGGGCCGCGACCTACAGCTATGGCTACACCTTC. The V and J genes are TRBV23-1 and TRBJ1-2; possible D gene TRBD1, 5 bases. TRBV23-1 is an open reading frame, and its role is uncertain. This CDR3 is 17 amino acids long. V was pared by 0 bases and J by 4 bases, with 18 bases between.

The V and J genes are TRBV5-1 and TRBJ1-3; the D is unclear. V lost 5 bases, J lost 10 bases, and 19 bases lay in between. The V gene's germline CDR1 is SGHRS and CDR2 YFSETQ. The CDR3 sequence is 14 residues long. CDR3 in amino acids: CASRGQAVETTIYF. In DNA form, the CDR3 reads TGCGCCAGCAGGGGCCAGGCCGTCGAAACAACCATATATTTT.

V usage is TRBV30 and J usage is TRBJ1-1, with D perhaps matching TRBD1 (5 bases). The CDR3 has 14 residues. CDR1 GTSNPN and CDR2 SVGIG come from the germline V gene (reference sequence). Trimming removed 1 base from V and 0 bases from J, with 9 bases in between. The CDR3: CAWSGGSLNTEAFF. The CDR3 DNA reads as TGTGCCTGGAGTGGGGGGTCCTTGAACACTGAAGCTTTCTTT.

CDR3 nucleotide sequence: TGCGCCAGCAGCACCGGACAGTGGAATGAAAAACTGTTTTTT. Its protein product is CASSTGQWNEKLFF. The rearrangement joins TRBV5-1 to TRBJ1-4, with D maybe TRBD1 (6 bases). CDR1 is SGHRS, CDR2 YFSETQ, per germline. Deletions cut 4 bases from V and 5 bases from J, with 12 bases between. This CDR3 spans 14 amino acids.

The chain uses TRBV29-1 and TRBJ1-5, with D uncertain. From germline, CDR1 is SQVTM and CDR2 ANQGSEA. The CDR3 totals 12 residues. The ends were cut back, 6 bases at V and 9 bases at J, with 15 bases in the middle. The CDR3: CSVRLTDGPQHF. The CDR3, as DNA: TGCAGCGTCAGACTGACCGATGGGCCCCAGCATTTT.

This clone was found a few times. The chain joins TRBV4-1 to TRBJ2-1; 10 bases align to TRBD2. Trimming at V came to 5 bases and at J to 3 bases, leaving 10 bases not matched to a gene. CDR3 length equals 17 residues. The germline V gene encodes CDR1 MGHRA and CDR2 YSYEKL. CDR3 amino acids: CASSSGRASGGYNEQFF. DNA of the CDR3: TGCGCCAGCAGCTCTGGGCGGGCTAGCGGGGGCTACAATGAGCAGTTCTTC.

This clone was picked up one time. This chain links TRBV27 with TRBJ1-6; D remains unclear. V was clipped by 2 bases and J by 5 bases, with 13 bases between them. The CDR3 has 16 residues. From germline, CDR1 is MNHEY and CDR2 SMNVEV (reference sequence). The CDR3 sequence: CASSLKLLWDNSPLHF. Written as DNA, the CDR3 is TGTGCCAGCAGTTTAAAACTACTCTGGGATAATTCACCCCTCCACTTT.

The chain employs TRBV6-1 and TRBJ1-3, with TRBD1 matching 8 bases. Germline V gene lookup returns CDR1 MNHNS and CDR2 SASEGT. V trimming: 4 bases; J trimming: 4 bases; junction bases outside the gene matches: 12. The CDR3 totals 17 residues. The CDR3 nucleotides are TGTGCCAGCAGTGGAGCTCCAGGGGGCGCGGGGGGAAACACCATATATTTT. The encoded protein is CASSGAPGGAGGNTIYF.

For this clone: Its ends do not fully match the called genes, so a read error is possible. This chain's CDR3 is CASSQAGATTNEKLFF. CDR3 in DNA: TGTGCCAGCAGTCAAGCAGGGGCTACAACTAATGAAAAACTGTTTTTT. The J gene is TRBJ1-4, the V gene TRBV3-1 (or the pseudogene TRBV3-2); perhaps TRBD1 as D (6 bases). This CDR3 comprises 16 residues. The germline CDR1 and CDR2 sequences are LGHDT and YNNKEL (reference sequence).

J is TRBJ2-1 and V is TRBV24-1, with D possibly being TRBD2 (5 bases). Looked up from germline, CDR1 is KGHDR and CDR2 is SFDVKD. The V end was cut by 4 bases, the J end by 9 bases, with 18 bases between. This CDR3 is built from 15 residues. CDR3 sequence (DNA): TGTGCCACCAGTGACCCAACCTTGACCCGGGGTGAGCAGTTCTTC. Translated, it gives CATSDPTLTRGEQFF.

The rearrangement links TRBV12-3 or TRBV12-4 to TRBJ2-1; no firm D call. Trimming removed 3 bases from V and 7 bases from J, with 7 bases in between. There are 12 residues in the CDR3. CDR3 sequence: CASSFFSNEQFF. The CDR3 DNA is TGTGCCAGCAGTTTCTTTAGTAATGAGCAGTTCTTC.

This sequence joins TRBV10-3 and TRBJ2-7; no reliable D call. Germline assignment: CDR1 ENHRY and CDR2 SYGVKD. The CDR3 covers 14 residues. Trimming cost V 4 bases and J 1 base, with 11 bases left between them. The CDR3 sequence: CAISATQESYEQYF. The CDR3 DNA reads TGTGCCATCAGTGCGACTCAGGAGTCCTACGAGCAGTACTTC.

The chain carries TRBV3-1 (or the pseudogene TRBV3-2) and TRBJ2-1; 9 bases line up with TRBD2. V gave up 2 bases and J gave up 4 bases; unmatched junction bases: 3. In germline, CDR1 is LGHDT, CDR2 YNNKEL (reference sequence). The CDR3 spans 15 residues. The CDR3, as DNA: TGTGCCAGCAGCCAACTTACTAGCGGGTACAATGAGCAGTTCTTC. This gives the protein CASSQLTSGYNEQFF.

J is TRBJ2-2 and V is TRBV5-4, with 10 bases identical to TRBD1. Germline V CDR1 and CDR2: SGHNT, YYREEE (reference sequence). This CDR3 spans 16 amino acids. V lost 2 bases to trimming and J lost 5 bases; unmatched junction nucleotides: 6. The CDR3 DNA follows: TGTGCCAGCAGCTTTCGGGACAGGGGTGGGACCGGGGAGCTGTTTTTT. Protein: CASSFRDRGGTGELFF.

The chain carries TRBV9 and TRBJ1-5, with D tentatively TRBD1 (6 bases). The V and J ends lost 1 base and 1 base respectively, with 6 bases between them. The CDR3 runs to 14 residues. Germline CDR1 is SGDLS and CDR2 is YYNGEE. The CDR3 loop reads CASSVRGSNQPQHF. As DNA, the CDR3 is TGTGCCAGCAGCGTAAGGGGGAGCAATCAGCCCCAGCATTTT.

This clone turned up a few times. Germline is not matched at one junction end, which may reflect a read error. The DNA for the CDR3 is TGTGCCAGCAGCCAAGCTCAGGGGCGGGGAGCGCTCTTC. Encoded protein: CASSQAQGRGALF. J is TRBJ1-2 and V is TRBV14, with TRBD1 as a possible D gene (6 bases). CDR1 and CDR2 from the germline V gene are SGHDN and FVKESK. CDR3 length: 13 residues.

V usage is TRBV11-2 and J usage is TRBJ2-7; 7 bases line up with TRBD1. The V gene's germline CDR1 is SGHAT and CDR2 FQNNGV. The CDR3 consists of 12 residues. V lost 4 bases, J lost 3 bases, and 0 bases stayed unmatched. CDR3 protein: CASSWDSYEQYF. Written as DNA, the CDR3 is TGTGCCAGCAGCTGGGACAGCTACGAGCAGTACTTC.

The CDR3 bases are TGCAGCGTTGAAATTGCTTCGGGAGGTGGCTACACCTTC. Its translation is CSVEIASGGGYTF. The V gene is TRBV29-1, the J gene TRBJ1-2; D is unclear. CDR1 is SQVTM and CDR2 is ANQGSEA in the germline V gene. V lost 2 bases to trimming and J lost 7 bases, with 14 bases between them. The CDR3 is 13 amino acids.

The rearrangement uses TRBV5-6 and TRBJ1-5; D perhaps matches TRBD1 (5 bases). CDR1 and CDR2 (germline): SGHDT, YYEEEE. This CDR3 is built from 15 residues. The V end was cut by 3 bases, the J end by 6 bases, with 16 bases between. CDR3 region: CASSYRTHQGQPQHF. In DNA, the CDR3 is TGTGCCAGCAGCTACAGGACCCACCAGGGTCAGCCCCAGCATTTT.

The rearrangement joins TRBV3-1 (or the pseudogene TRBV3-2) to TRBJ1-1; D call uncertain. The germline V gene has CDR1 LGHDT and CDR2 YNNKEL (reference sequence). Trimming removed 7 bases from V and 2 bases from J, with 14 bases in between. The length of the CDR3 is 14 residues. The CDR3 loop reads CASIYSGSNTEAFF. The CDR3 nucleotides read TGTGCCAGCATCTACTCTGGATCTAACACTGAAGCTTTCTTT.